These T cell receptor beta chains were read from a single sample in a study of shared clonotypes between healthy human individuals. Measured with immunoSEQ multiplex PCR; TCRdb has only the in-frame clones, and not every one. The table shows 2,500,000 or so clones, with 85% to 95% occurring only once. The sequencing input was naive CD4+ T cells from PBMCs. All receptors come from a man aged 18 to 29 in good health. Some clones in this sample may be carry-over from other donors' samples. Both conserved end residues are part of each CDR3.

j_gene,v_gene,len,CDR3aa
TRBJ2-7,TRBV4-1,16,CASSQSSTRSPYEQYF
TRBJ2-7,TRBV28,12,CASNDGTYEQYF
TRBJ1-2,TRBV21-1,13,CASSSAARVGYTF
TRBJ2-7,TRBV6-5,14,CASSPGGGSNEQYF
TRBJ1-1,TRBV9,13,CASSVQGNTEAFF
TRBJ2-7,TRBV28,15,CASSKYKTPFYEQYF
TRBJ2-3,TRBV29-1,16,CSVLPWVGVRTDTQYF
TRBJ2-7,TRBV5-1,15,CASSLGFGGSYEQYF
TRBJ1-5,TRBV18,14,CASSSKEENQPQHF
TRBJ2-1,TRBV11-3,17,CASSLGATSGTRNEQFF
TRBJ1-1,TRBV28,13,CASSPVGVREAFF
TRBJ1-5,TRBV28,16,CASSYPSGTGDQPQHF
TRBJ2-7,TRBV25-1,13,CASTIQGTYEQYF
TRBJ1-4,TRBV6-1,11,CASRYNEKLFF
TRBJ2-7,TRBV5-1,13,CASSRWTGYEQYF
TRBJ2-2,TRBV19,18,CASSIDSTGTGSRVELFF
TRBJ1-2,TRBV5-1,14,CASSGGQGHYGYTF
TRBJ2-7,TRBV28,14,CASSNLAGVYEQYF
TRBJ2-1,TRBV11-2,14,CASSYSGSYNEQFF
TRBJ1-4,TRBV19,15,CASSMRETTNEKLFF
TRBJ2-1,TRBV7-8,16,CASSRAGGITYNEQFF
TRBJ2-7,TRBV6-6,15,CASSYPSGTIDEQYF
TRBJ2-2,TRBV9,14,CASSVGWRIGELFF
TRBJ1-4,TRBV5-1,15,CASSERQGMVEKLFF
TRBJ1-2,TRBV7-9,12,CASSPENYGYTF
TRBJ1-3,TRBV5-6,16,CASSPNPQSSGNTIYF
TRBJ1-5,TRBV10-3,15,CAISRTGESNQPQHF
TRBJ2-4,TRBV4-3,16,CASSQRREGLRDIQYF
TRBJ2-4,TRBV28,13,CASTEGRVNIQYF
TRBJ2-3,TRBV7-9,14,CASSRLAVAETQYF
TRBJ2-2,TRBV5-1,17,CASSGDSTGGGTGELFF
TRBJ2-3,TRBV5-1,18,CASSSRGLAGGSTDTQYF
TRBJ2-5,TRBV6-6,12,CASSYSLETQYF
TRBJ2-5,TRBV5-1,17,CASSPSRGLAGGETQYF
TRBJ2-1,TRBV5-6,16,CASSSHRGSVHNEQFF
TRBJ1-4,TRBV6-5,13,CASSLTGNEKLFF
TRBJ2-7,TRBV7-6,11,CASVSGGEQYF
TRBJ2-2,TRBV9,15,CASSVENQRSGELFF
TRBJ2-2,TRBV4-2,19,CASSQASSPTGGRTGELFF
TRBJ2-7,TRBV5-1,15,CASSPSSGGSYEQYF
TRBJ2-7,TRBV28,16,CASSPGLAGGSYEQYF
TRBJ2-2,TRBV10-1,13,CASSAPNTGELFF
TRBJ1-2,TRBV6-5,15,CASRATRDRFYGYTF
TRBJ2-7,TRBV10-3,14,CAISPLATSYEQYF
TRBJ2-7,TRBV5-4,15,CASSTRTGSSYEQYF
TRBJ1-4,TRBV5-1,15,CASSREGTTNEKLFF
TRBJ2-7,TRBV5-1,16,CASSAITSGRAYEQYF
TRBJ1-1,TRBV5-4,15,CASSSGGAMNTEAFF
TRBJ2-7,TRBV5-8,17,CASSLGGPRLLTYEQYF
TRBJ2-1,TRBV5-6,17,CASSPQGGIAAYNEQFF
TRBJ1-2,TRBV6-5,15,CASGERIPRGYGYTF
TRBJ2-1,TRBV7-6,12,CASSSSRLEQFF
TRBJ2-7,TRBV29-1,16,CSVECFRRWDYGEQYF
TRBJ2-7,TRBV28,16,CASKFSLGQGSYEQYF
TRBJ2-3,TRBV9,18,CASSGLAGRHQGTDTQYF
TRBJ2-3,TRBV6-1,14,CASSPYRGTDTQYF
TRBJ2-2,TRBV9,14,CASSVVSTTGELFF
TRBJ1-2,TRBV20-1,11,CSARQIYGYTF
TRBJ1-3,TRBV5-1,15,CASSLVVGSGNTIYF
TRBJ2-5,TRBV2,13,CASSENREETQYF